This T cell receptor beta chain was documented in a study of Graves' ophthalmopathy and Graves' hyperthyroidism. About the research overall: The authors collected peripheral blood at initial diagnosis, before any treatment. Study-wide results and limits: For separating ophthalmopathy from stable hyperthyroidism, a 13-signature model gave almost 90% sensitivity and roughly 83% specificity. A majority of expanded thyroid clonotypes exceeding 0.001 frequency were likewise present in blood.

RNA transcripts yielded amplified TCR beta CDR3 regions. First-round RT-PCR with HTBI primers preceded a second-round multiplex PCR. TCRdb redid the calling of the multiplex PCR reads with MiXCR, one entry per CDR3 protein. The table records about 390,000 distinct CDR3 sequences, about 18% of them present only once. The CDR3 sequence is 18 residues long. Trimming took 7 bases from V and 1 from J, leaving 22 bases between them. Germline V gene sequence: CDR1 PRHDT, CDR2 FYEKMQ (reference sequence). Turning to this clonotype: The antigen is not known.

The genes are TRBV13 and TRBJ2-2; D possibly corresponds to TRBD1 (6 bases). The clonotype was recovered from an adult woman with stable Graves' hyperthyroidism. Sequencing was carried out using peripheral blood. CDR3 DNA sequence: TGTGCCAGCACCGAGGGACACCGCTTGTCGGGGAACACCGGGGAGCTGTTTTTT. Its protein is CASTEGHRLSGNTGELFF.